Presented here are 26 T cell receptor beta chains from one specimen sequenced in a study of cytomegalovirus exposure and HLA in healthy donors. PCR involved 60 Vbeta and 13 Jbeta primers. The data were produced by immunoSEQ multiplex PCR, yet TCRdb's version contains in-frame clones alone and is incomplete. The sample includes about 140,000 clones, 80% of them seen just once. The sample was PBMCs. Every receptor here comes from a middle-aged man in good health and CMV-seropositive.

This clone was detected a few times. The gene calls are TRBV29-1 and TRBJ1-1, with D tentatively TRBD1 (5 bases). CDR1 SQVTM and CDR2 ANQGSEA come from the germline V gene. V lost 2 bases and J lost 4, with 11 bases in between. The CDR3 has 13 amino acids. The CDR3 sequence is CSVERGGSTEAFF. CDR3 DNA: TGCAGCGTTGAACGGGGGGGGAGCACTGAAGCTTTCTTT.

This chain connects TRBV9 to TRBJ2-7; perhaps TRBD1 as D (6 bases). V was clipped by 4 bases and J by 3 bases, with 14 bases between them. The germline CDR1 and CDR2 sequences are SGDLS and YYNGEE. The length of the CDR3 is 14 residues. The CDR3 protein is CASSTEGGVYEQYF. The CDR3 DNA reads TGTGCCAGCAGCACCGAAGGGGGTGTCTACGAGCAGTACTTC.

The genes are TRBV23-1 and TRBJ2-5; 7 nucleotides agree with TRBD1. TRBV23-1 counts as an open reading frame of uncertain function. This CDR3 has 16 amino acids. After removal of 4 bases from V and 0 bases from J, the junction contained 8 bases not matched to a gene. CDR3 sequence reads: CASSPGTATDQETQYF. The CDR3 DNA is TGCGCCAGCAGTCCCGGGACAGCTACCGACCAAGAGACCCAGTACTTC.

The gene calls are TRBV11-3 and TRBJ2-5, with D perhaps matching TRBD2 (5 bases). Germline assignment: CDR1 SGHNT and CDR2 YENEEA. The ends were cut back, 0 bases at V and 3 bases at J, with 11 bases in the middle. The CDR3 totals 15 residues. The CDR3, as DNA: TGTGCCAGCAGCTTAGATCCTTACGGGGAAGAGACCCAGTACTTC. Translating it yields CASSLDPYGEETQYF.

The chain carries TRBV6-5 and TRBJ2-1, with 9 bases that match TRBD2. With V trimmed by 0 bases and J by 6 bases, 6 bases remained unmatched. The germline V gene has CDR1 MNHEY and CDR2 SVGAGI. The CDR3 totals 16 residues. The CDR3 is CASSYSGAGLANEQFF. The CDR3 DNA reads as TGTGCCAGCAGTTACTCTGGCGCGGGACTAGCCAATGAGCAGTTCTTC.

In this sample, this clone turned up once. The CDR3 sequence is CASRMTGSGANVLTF. The CDR3 DNA reads TGTGCCAGCAGGATGACAGGCTCTGGGGCCAACGTCCTGACTTTC. V is TRBV6-5 and J is TRBJ2-6; possible D gene TRBD1, 6 bases. CDR3 length equals 15 residues. V shed 6 bases and J shed 0 bases, with 9 bases lying between them. Germline CDR1 MNHEY, CDR2 SVGAGI.

The sample holds a few counts of this clone. V is TRBV2 and J is TRBJ1-2; unclear D gene. With 6 bases removed from V and 0 bases from J, the gap between germline ends came to 11 bases. The CDR3 consists of 14 residues. Germline V lookup: CDR1 SNHLY, CDR2 FYNNEI. The CDR3 sequence is CASRFTESNYGYTF. The CDR3, as DNA: TGTGCCAGCAGGTTCACAGAATCTAACTATGGCTACACCTTC.

This chain connects TRBV7-9 to TRBJ1-1; 10 positions agree with TRBD1. The CDR3 loop spans 16 amino acids. With 2 bases clipped from V and 1 base from J, the junction kept 4 bases outside the gene matches. Germline CDR1 is SEHNR and CDR2 is FQNEAQ (reference sequence). The CDR3 region is CASSLRRDRGNTEAFF. The CDR3 coding sequence is TGTGCCAGCAGCTTAAGGCGGGACAGGGGGAACACTGAAGCTTTCTTT.

This clone has just a few counts. V usage is TRBV27 and J usage is TRBJ2-7; TRBD1 might be the D (6 bases). CDR3 length: 12 amino acids. Germline V gene lookup returns CDR1 MNHEY and CDR2 SMNVEV (reference sequence). Here the CDR3 DNA reads TGTGCTCAGACAGGCCAACAATACGAGCAGTACTTC. This gives the protein CAQTGQQYEQYF.

The rearrangement links TRBV28 to TRBJ1-2; D is perhaps TRBD1 (6 bases). Germline-derived CDR1 and CDR2 are MDHEN and SYDVKM. Trimming cost V 3 bases and J 8 bases, with 16 bases left between them. This CDR3 region has 14 residues. CDR3 coding DNA: TGTGCCAGCAGTTTTGCGACAGGCCTGGGGGGCTACACCTTC. It specifies CASSFATGLGGYTF.

The chain is built from TRBV27 and TRBJ2-2; TRBD2 agrees at 12 bases. The CDR3 length is 21 residues. After removal of 0 bases from V and 5 bases from J, the junction contained 16 bases not matched to a gene. The germline gives CDR1 MNHEY, CDR2 SMNVEV (reference sequence). The DNA for the CDR3 is TGTGCCAGCAGTTTATCCCTCGGGACTAGCGGGTTAGGTGAGTCAACCGGGGAGCTGTTTTTT. Translating gives CASSLSLGTSGLGESTGELFF.

The V gene is TRBV5-6, the J gene TRBJ2-3, with 15 bases matching TRBD2. Germline values: CDR1 SGHDT, CDR2 YYEEEE. The CDR3 has 16 amino acids. Losses at the gene ends were 3 bases for V and 5 bases for J; bases not matched to a gene: 4. CDR3 sequence: CASSSGTSGRIDTQYF. CDR3 sequence (DNA): TGTGCCAGCAGCTCCGGGACTAGCGGGAGGATAGATACGCAGTATTTT. Combining the CDR3 with reference TRBV5-6 and TRBJ2-3 gives the whole variable domain DAGVTQSPTHLIKTRGQQVTLRCSPKSGHDTVSWYQQALGQGPQFIFQYYEEEERQRGNFPDRFSGHQFPNYSSELNVNALLLGDSALYLCASSSGTSGRIDTQYFGPGTRLTVL.

The V call is TRBV5-4, the J call TRBJ2-1, with D perhaps matching TRBD2 (6 bases). Trimming removed 5 bases from V and 3 bases from J, with 15 bases in between. The length of the CDR3 is 15 residues. From germline, CDR1 is SGHNT and CDR2 YYREEE (reference sequence). The CDR3 here is CASRSTGVRYNEQFF. The CDR3 DNA follows: TGTGCCAGCAGGTCTACGGGAGTACGCTACAATGAGCAGTTCTTC.

The rearrangement joins TRBV10-2 to TRBJ2-7; 11 bases line up with TRBD2. Per the germline V gene, CDR1 is WSHSY and CDR2 is SAAADI. This CDR3 is built from 15 residues. Losses at the gene ends were 5 bases for V and 3 bases for J; bases not matched to a gene: 6. The CDR3 sequence is CASSTTSGANYEQYF. The CDR3 DNA reads as TGCGCCAGCAGTACGACTAGCGGGGCTAACTACGAGCAGTACTTC.

The genes are TRBV7-2 and TRBJ1-3, with no clear D. The CDR3 loop spans 14 amino acids. Looked up from germline, CDR1 is SGHTA and CDR2 is FQGNSA. The V gene lost 3 bases and the J gene lost 1 base, with 7 bases spanning the gap. The CDR3 nucleotides read TGTGCCAGCAGCTTGAGCAGGTCTGGAAACACCATATATTTT. It specifies CASSLSRSGNTIYF.

This clone appeared once. The rearrangement links TRBV18 to TRBJ1-5; 10 bases fit TRBD1. The CDR3 loop spans 15 amino acids. After removal of 2 bases from V and 5 bases from J, the junction contained 3 bases not matched to a gene. Germline V gene lookup returns CDR1 KGHSH and CDR2 LQKENI. In DNA, the CDR3 is TGTGCCAGCTCACCAGTTGGGACAGGGGATCAGCCCCAGCATTTT. As protein: CASSPVGTGDQPQHF.

This clone was seen a handful of times. This sequence joins TRBV19 and TRBJ2-1; D possibly corresponds to TRBD1 (6 bases). The germline gives CDR1 LNHDA, CDR2 SQIVND (reference sequence). Deletions cut 3 bases from V and 8 bases from J, with 11 bases between. This CDR3 is 13 amino acids long. In DNA, the CDR3 is TGTGCCAGTAGTATGGGGGCCCACTATGAGCAGTTCTTC. This codes for CASSMGAHYEQFF.

V is TRBV27 and J is TRBJ2-1; D is perhaps TRBD2 (6 bases). The germline gives CDR1 MNHEY, CDR2 SMNVEV (reference sequence). Trimming stripped 5 bases from V and 2 bases from J, with 16 bases between. The CDR3 contains 16 residues. The CDR3 nucleotides are TGTGCCAGCAGTATCCACTTGGGGGGTACCTACAATGAGCAGTTCTTC. The encoded protein is CASSIHLGGTYNEQFF.

The chain carries TRBV5-1 and TRBJ2-6, with D perhaps TRBD1 (6 bases). This CDR3 spans 18 amino acids. Looked up from germline, CDR1 is SGHRS and CDR2 is YFSETQ. The germline V and J ends were trimmed by 1 base and 0 bases, with 14 bases remaining between them. Here the CDR3 reads CASSLRGQTSSGANVLTF. In DNA form, the CDR3 reads TGCGCCAGCAGCTTGAGAGGACAGACCAGCTCTGGGGCCAACGTCCTGACTTTC.

The rearrangement joins TRBV5-4 to TRBJ1-1, with TRBD1 identical over 8 bases. J gave up 3 bases and V 5 bases, and 6 bases lay outside the gene matches. This CDR3 comprises 14 residues. Germline lookup yields CDR1 SGHNT and CDR2 YYREEE (reference sequence). CDR3 in DNA: TGTGCCAGCAGGTCAGGGGGCAGCTACACTGAAGCTTTCTTT. Translated, it gives CASRSGGSYTEAFF.

V and J are TRBV7-2 and TRBJ2-7; 8 bases align to TRBD2. Losses at the gene ends were 2 bases for V and 5 bases for J; bases not matched to a gene: 8. CDR1 and CDR2 (germline): SGHTA, FQGNSA. This CDR3 has 15 amino acids. As DNA, the CDR3 is TGTGCCAGCAGCTTATTAGCTAGCGGGCCCAACGAGCAGTACTTC. It translates to CASSLLASGPNEQYF.

In the case of this clone: At one of its ends the junction is not consistent with the germline gene, which may arise from a read error. The chain uses TRBV7-7 and TRBJ2-5; 10 bases are shared with TRBD2. CDR3 length equals 14 residues. The V gene's germline CDR1 is SSHAT and CDR2 FNYEAQ (reference sequence). The CDR3 DNA is TGTGCTAGCAGCGGGGGGGTGGACCAAGAGACCCAGTACTTC. It specifies CASSGGVDQETQYF.

The rearrangement links TRBV5-1 to TRBJ2-7; weak D call: TRBD2 (5 bases). V lost 4 bases and J lost 6, with 11 bases in between. Germline V gene sequence: CDR1 SGHRS, CDR2 YFSETQ. The CDR3 is 12 amino acids. This chain's CDR3 is CASSEIGGEQYF. CDR3 nucleotide sequence: TGCGCCAGCAGCGAGATTGGAGGCGAGCAGTACTTC.

The rearrangement uses TRBV27 and TRBJ1-1, with TRBD1 matching 7 bases. The ends lost 5 bases at V and 1 base at J; junction bases unmatched: 13. This CDR3 contains 17 residues. Germline loops: CDR1 MNHEY, CDR2 SMNVEV (reference sequence). CDR3 region: CASSAHLNRGPNTEAFF. DNA of the CDR3: TGTGCCAGCAGTGCACACTTAAACAGGGGACCGAACACTGAAGCTTTCTTT.

The genes are TRBV18 and TRBJ2-5; D gene uncertain. V dropped 3 bases and J dropped 5 bases, with 10 bases sitting between them. CDR3 size: 13 residues. CDR1 and CDR2 (germline): KGHSH, LQKENI. CDR3 DNA: TGTGCCAGCTCACCGAGGATTGGGGAGACCCAGTACTTC. Translated, it gives CASSPRIGETQYF. Full variable domain (rest looked up from reference TRBV18 and TRBJ2-5): NAGVMQNPRHLVRRRGQEARLRCSPMKGHSHVYWYRQLPEEGLKFMVYLQKENIIDESGMPKERFSAEFPKEGPSILRIQQVVRGDSAAYFCASSPRIGETQYFGPGTRLLVL.

This clone was recorded a few times. The CDR3 protein is CAISGQGETEAFF. The CDR3 DNA reads as TGTGCCATCAGTGGGCAGGGGGAGACTGAAGCTTTCTTT. The chain employs TRBV10-3 and TRBJ1-1; the match to TRBD1 covers 7 bases. J lost 5 bases, V lost 4 bases, and 4 bases had no gene match. The CDR3 has 13 residues. The V gene's germline CDR1 is ENHRY and CDR2 SYGVKD.